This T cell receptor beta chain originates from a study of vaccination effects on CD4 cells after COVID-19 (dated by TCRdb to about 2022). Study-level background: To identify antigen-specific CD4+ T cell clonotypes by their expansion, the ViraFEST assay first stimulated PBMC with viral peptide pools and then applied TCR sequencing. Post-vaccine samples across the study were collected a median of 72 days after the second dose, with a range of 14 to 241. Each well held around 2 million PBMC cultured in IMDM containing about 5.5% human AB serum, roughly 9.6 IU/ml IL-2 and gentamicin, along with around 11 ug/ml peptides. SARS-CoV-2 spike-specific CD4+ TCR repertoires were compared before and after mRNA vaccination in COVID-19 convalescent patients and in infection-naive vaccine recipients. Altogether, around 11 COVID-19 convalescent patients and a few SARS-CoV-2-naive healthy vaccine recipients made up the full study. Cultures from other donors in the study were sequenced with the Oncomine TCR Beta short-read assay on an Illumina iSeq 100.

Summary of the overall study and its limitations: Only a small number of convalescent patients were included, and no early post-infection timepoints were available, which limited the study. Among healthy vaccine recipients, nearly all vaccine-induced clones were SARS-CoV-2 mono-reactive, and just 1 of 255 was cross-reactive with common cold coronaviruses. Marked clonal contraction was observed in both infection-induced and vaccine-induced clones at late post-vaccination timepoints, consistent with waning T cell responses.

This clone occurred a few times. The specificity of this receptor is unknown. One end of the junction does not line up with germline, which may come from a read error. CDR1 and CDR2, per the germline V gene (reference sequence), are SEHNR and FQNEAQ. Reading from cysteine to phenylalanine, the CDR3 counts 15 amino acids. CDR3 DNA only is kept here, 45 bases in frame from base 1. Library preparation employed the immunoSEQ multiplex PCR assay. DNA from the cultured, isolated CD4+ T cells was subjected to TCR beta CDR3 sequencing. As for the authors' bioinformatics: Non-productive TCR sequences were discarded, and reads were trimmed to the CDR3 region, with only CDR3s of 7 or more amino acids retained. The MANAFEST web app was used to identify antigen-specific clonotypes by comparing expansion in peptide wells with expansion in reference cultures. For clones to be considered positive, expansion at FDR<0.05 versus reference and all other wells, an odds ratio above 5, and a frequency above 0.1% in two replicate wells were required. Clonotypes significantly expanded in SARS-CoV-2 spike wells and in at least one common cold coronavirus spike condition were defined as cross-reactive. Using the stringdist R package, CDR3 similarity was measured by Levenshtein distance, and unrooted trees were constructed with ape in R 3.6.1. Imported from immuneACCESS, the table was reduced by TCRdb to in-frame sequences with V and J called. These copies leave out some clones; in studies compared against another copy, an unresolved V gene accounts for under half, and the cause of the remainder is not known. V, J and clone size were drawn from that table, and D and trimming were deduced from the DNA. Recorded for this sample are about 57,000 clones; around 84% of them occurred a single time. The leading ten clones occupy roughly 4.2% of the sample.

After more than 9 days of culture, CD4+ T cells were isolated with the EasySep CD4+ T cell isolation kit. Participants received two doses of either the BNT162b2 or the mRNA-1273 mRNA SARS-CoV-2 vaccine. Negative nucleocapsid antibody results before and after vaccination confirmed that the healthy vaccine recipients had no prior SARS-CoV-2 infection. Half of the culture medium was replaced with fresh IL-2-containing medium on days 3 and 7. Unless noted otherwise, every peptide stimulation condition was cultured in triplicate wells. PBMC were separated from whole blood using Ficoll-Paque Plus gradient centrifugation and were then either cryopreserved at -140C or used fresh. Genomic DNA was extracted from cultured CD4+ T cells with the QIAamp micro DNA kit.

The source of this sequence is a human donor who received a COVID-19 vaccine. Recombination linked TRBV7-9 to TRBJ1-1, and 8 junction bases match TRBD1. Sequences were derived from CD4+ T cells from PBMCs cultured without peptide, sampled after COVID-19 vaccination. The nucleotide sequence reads TGTGCCAGCACCTTAAGCCAGGGGGCGCGAACTGAAGCTTTCTTT. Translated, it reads CASTLSQGARTEAFF. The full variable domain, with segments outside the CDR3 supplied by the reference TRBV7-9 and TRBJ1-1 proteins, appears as DTGVSQNPRHKITKRGQNVTFRCDPISEHNRLYWYRQTLGQGPEFLTYFQNEAQLEKSRLLSDRFSAERPKGSFSTLEIQRTEQGDSAMYLCASTLSQGARTEAFFGQGTRLTVV.